This T cell receptor beta chain appears in the sequencing data of a study of OX40 agonist ivuxolimab in advanced cancers. The CDR3 is 16 amino acids. Trimming cost V 5 bases and J 2 bases, with 18 bases left between them. From germline, CDR1 is SGHAT and CDR2 FQNNGV. The method was immunoSEQ multiplex PCR; TCRdb's version includes in-frame clones alone and lacks a portion of them. Here the sample spans about 72,000 clones, 89% being singletons. This TCR came from an adult with an advanced solid tumor such as melanoma, head and neck, liver or kidney cancer. The chain uses TRBV11-2 and TRBJ1-2, with D maybe TRBD1 (6 bases). The starting material was CD4+ or CD8+ T cells sorted from blood, obtained in a trial of the OX40 agonist ivuxolimab. The CDR3 protein is CASSLLRTATNYGYTF. CDR3 in DNA: TGTGCCAGCAGCCTGCTTCGGACAGCGACCAACTATGGCTACACCTTC.